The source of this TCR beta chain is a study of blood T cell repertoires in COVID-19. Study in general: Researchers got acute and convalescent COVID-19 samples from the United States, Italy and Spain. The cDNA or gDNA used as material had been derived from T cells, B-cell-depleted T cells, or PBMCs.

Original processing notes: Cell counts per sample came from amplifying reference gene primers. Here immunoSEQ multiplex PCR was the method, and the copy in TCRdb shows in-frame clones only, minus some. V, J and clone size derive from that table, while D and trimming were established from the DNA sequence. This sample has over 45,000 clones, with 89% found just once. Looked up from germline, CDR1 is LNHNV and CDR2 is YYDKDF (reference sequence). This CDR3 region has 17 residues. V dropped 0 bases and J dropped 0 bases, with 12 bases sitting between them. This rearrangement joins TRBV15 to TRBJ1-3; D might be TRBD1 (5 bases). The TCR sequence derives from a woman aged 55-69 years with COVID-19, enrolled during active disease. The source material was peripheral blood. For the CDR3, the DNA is TGTGCCACCAGCAGAGATCCTAGGGGCCTCTCTGGAAACACCATATATTTT. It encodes CATSRDPRGLSGNTIYF.